These 5 T cell receptor beta chains were all obtained from the same sample, sequenced in a study of beta chain features in type 1 diabetes. Expressed TCRB transcripts got sequenced, as all isolated RNA was reverse transcribed. Assay used: immunoSEQ multiplex PCR; TCRdb lists only in-frame clones, some missing. The repertoire includes roughly 140,000 clones, approximately 52% of them detected once, and around 0.45% sits in the top ten. Sequencing was performed on Tregs from blood. Source of these receptors: a man younger than 30 in good health.

The chain joins TRBV28 to TRBJ2-2; D is undetermined. The CDR3 totals 13 residues. Trimming took off 6 bases at V and 1 base at J, with 6 bases between the two ends. Germline CDR1 reads MDHEN; CDR2 reads SYDVKM. The CDR3 protein is CASRRVNTGELFF. The CDR3 nucleotides are TGTGCCAGCAGACGGGTGAACACCGGGGAGCTGTTTTTT.

The V gene is TRBV5-6, the J gene TRBJ2-7; 10 bases line up with TRBD1. The CDR3 extends over 15 amino acids. Germline CDR1 is SGHDT and CDR2 is YYEEEE. Trimming took 3 bases from V and 5 from J; bases not matched to a gene: 8. CDR3 sequence (DNA): TGTGCCAGCAGCTGGTACGACAGGGGGCTTGACGAGCAGTACTTC. This gives the protein CASSWYDRGLDEQYF.

The chain links TRBV10-3 to TRBJ2-2; maybe TRBD1 (6 bases). This CDR3 is 14 amino acids long. The V end lost 9 bases, the J end lost 6 bases, and 17 bases lay between the germline ends. CDR1 is ENHRY, CDR2 SYGVKD, per germline. CDR3 amino acids: CAIKTGRLSGELFF. As DNA, the CDR3 is TGTGCCATAAAAACAGGGAGATTATCCGGGGAGCTGTTTTTT.

The chain has TRBV7-8 and TRBJ1-5, with no clear D. V was clipped by 5 bases and J by 11 bases, with 19 bases between them. The V gene's germline CDR1 is SGHVS and CDR2 FQNEAQ. The CDR3 is made up of 14 amino acids. CDR3 sequence: CASSPDSLKGAQHF. CDR3 coding DNA: TGTGCCAGCAGCCCAGATAGTTTGAAGGGAGCCCAGCATTTT.

The chain recombines TRBV7-2 with TRBJ2-4; 8 positions agree with TRBD2. The CDR3 covers 15 residues. With V trimmed by 1 base and J by 4 bases, 3 bases remained unmatched. Germline CDR1 and CDR2: SGHTA and FQGNSA. For the CDR3, the DNA is TGTGCCAGCAGCTTAGTTCGGGGGGGGAAAAACATTCAGTACTTC. Protein: CASSLVRGGKNIQYF. Drawing the rest from reference TRBV7-2 and TRBJ2-4, the complete variable domain is GAGVSQSPSNKVTEKGKDVELRCDPISGHTALYWYRQSLGQGLEFLIYFQGNSAPDKSGLPSDRFSAERTGGSVSTLTIQRTQQEDSAVYLCASSLVRGGKNIQYFGAGTRLSVL.